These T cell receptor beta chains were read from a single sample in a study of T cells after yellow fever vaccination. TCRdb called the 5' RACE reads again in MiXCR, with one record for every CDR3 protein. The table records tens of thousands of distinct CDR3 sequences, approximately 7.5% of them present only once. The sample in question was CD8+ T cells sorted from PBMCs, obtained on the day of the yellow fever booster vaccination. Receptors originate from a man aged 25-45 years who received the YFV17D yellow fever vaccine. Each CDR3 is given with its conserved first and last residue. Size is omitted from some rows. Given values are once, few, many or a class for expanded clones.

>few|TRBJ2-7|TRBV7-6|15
CASSLEGASSYEQYF
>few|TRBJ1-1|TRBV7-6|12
CASSRDNREAFF
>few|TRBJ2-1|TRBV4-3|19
CASSQEPAGLAGGYNEQFF
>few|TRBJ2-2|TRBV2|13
CASCSANTGELFF
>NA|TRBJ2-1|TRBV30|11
CAGLRGSEQFF
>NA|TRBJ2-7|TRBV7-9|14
CASSLGAGPYEQYF
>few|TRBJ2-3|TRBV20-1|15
CSATIAGDPTDTQYF
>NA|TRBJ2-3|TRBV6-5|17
CASSYTPLGVRSDTQYF
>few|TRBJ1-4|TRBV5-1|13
CASSLVDGEKLFF
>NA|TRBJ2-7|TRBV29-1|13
CSTSWTGDHEQYF
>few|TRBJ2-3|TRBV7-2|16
CASSLAAGPRTDTQYF
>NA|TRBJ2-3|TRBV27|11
CAISGTDTQYF
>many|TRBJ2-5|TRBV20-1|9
CSAGETQYF
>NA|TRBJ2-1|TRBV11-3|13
CASGRTGFPEQFF
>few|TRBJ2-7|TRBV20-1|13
CSALDGSSYEQYF
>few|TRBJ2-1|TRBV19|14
CASSHPSTPIEQFF
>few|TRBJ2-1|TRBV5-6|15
CASSSGDLSYNEQFF
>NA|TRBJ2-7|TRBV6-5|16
CASSSPGLAGNYEQYF
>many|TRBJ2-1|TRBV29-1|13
CSVHQGAYNEQFF
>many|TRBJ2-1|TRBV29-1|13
CSVEVMGGSEQFF
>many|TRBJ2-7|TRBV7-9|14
CASSPPGQSYEQYF
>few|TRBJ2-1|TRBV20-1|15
CSAPQGALSYNEQFF
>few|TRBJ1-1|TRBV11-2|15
CASSGQTGRYTEAFF
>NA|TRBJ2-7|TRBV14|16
CASSQASGTSYYEQYF
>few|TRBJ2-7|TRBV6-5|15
CASSYSGGRGYEQYF
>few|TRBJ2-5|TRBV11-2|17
CASSLYISGFLEETQYF
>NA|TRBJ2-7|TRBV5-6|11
CASSLMGEQYF
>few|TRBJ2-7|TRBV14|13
CASSQGQPYEQYF
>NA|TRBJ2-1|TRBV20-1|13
CSARAPTYNEQFF
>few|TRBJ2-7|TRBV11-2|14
CASSLDGLAYEQYF
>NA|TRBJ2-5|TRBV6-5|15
CASSSAGTRKETQYF
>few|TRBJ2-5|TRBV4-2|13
CASSPTLGETQYF
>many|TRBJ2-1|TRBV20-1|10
CSALRIEQFF
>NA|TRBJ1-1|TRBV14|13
CASSQEVNTEAFF
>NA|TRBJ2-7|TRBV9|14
CASSVGQGRSEQYF
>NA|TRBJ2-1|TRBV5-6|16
CGSSLGLRETGDEQFF
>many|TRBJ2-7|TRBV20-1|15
CSAPRGQGGTYEQYF
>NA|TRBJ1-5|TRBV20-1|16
CSARDSVGISNQPQHF
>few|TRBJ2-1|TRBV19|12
CASSIVLNEQFF
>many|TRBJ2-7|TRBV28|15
CASKGLMANSYEQYF
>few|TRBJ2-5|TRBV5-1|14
CASRPPGGIETQYF
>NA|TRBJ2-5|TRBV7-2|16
CASSILRAGYQETQYF
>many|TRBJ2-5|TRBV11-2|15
CASRPLAATEETQYF
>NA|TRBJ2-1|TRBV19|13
CASSLFSYNEQFF
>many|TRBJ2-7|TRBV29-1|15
CSVSGTSKEDYEQYF
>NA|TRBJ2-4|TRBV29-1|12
CSVEFQHNIQYF
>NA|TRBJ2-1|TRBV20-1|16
CSALGFSGRAINEQFF
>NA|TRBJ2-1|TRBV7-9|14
CASSLGDAYNEQFF
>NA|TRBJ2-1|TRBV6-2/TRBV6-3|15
CATRRGREGGNEQFF
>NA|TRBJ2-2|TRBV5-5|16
CASSWTGTSPPGELFF
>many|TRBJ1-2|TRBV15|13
CATSTSSFYGYTF
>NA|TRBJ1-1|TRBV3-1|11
CASSHGQEAFF
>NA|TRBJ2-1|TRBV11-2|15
CASSLGLAFENEQFF
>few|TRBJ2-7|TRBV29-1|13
CSVGGLAGSEQYF
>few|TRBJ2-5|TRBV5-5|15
CASSLYGNSQETQYF
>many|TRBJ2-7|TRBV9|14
CASSAGTSGYEQYF
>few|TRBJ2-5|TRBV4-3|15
CASSQGQGARETQYF
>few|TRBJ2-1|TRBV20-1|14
CSARELAGLNEQFF
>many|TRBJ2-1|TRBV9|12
CASSGQGHEQFF
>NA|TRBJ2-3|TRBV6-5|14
CASSLTGSADTQYF